The sequence of this T cell receptor (beta chain) was determined in a study of response to subunit inactivated influenza vaccine. TCRdb called the RT-PCR reads again in MiXCR, with one record for every CDR3 protein. Here the sample spans 250,000 to 350,000 distinct CDR3 sequences, roughly 22% being singletons. This CDR3 comprises 16 residues. Turning to this clonotype: No antigen is known for it.

Study-wide results and limits: Authors suggested few new T cells are recruited by each seasonal influenza vaccination.

The sequences come from PBMCs from blood, collected about 19 months after vaccination. The receptor was isolated from a man aged 50 to 75 who received an inactivated influenza vaccine. The J gene is TRBJ2-7, the V gene TRBV21-1; the D call in the table, TRBD2, was not verified against the DNA. TRBV21-1 is deemed a pseudogene. CDR3 in DNA: TGTGCCTCCTTCAGGGCTAGCGGGGGGAGCTCCTACGAGCAGTACTTC. This encodes CASFRASGGSSYEQYF.